This T cell receptor beta chain was identified during a study of cytomegalovirus exposure and HLA in healthy donors. J was trimmed by 2 bases and V by 5 bases; bases with no gene match: 5. The germline gives CDR1 LNHDA, CDR2 SQIVND (reference sequence). The CDR3 loop spans 14 amino acids. Regarding this clone: Its target is not known.

Study results and caveats: Later analysis showed TCR association rates varying by HLA locus, highest for DRB1 and lowest for HLA-C. Solely CMV serostatus was available to characterize immune exposure.

The PCR used 60 Vbeta and 13 Jbeta primers. Only in-frame clones appear in the TCRdb table, and some are missing; sequencing was by immunoSEQ multiplex PCR. The data contain about 200,000 clones, around 80% of them singletons. The donors, nominally healthy at sampling, likely had unrecorded immune exposures. The clonotype originates from a woman between 18 and 29 years old in good health and CMV-seronegative. The rearrangement links TRBV19 to TRBJ2-7, with 8 bases identical to TRBD1. Specimen: PBMCs. This CDR3 reads CASSQQGVTYEQYF. CDR3 in DNA: TGTGCCAGTAGTCAACAGGGGGTTACCTACGAGCAGTACTTC.